These T cell receptor beta chains were read from a single sample in a study of T cell responses to AZD1222 COVID-19 vaccine. Libraries were prepared by immunoSEQ multiplex PCR; TCRdb keeps only in-frame clonotypes and omits some of them. The sample carries tens of thousands of clones, more than 70% recorded once. The starting material was peripheral blood, obtained 28 days after the second dose of the MenACWY control vaccine. These receptors were taken from an adult who received the MenACWY meningococcal vaccine as a control. CDR3s include the opening cysteine and the closing phenylalanine or tryptophan. D genes are given only for firm matches. Clone size appears in some rows only: once, few, many, or a class for an expanded clone.

V: TRBV30; size: -; J: TRBJ1-6; D: -; DNA: TGTGCCTGGACGGTGACTAATTCACCCCTCCACTTT; CDR3: CAWTVTNSPLHF
V: TRBV6-5; size: -; J: TRBJ2-5; D: -; DNA: TGTGCCAGCAGTCGAGGGACCGTCCAAGAGACCCAGTACTTC; CDR3: CASSRGTVQETQYF
V: TRBV7-9; size: -; J: TRBJ2-2; D: -; DNA: TGTGCCAGCAGCTTTATCGGGGAGCTGTTTTTT; CDR3: CASSFIGELFF
V: TRBV2; size: -; J: TRBJ2-3; D: -; DNA: TGTGCCAGCAGTGATGGGGTAATAGCCACGCAGTATTTT; CDR3: CASSDGVIATQYF
V: TRBV3-1/TRBV3-2; size: once; J: TRBJ2-7; D: TRBD2; DNA: TGTGCCAGCAGCCTCCTAGCGGGAGGCGAGCAGTACTTC; CDR3: CASSLLAGGEQYF
V: TRBV28; size: -; J: TRBJ1-5; D: TRBD1; DNA: TGTGCCAGCAGTTCCCGGGACAGGGGCAGGGATCAGCCCCAGCATTTT; CDR3: CASSSRDRGRDQPQHF
V: TRBV12-3/TRBV12-4; size: -; J: TRBJ1-1; D: -; DNA: TGTACGTCGGCCAGCCTAAACACTGAAGCTTTCTTT; CDR3: CTSASLNTEAFF
V: TRBV9; size: -; J: TRBJ2-7; D: -; DNA: TGTGCCAGCAGCCCATACGAAAGGGGCTACTACGAGCAGTACTTC; CDR3: CASSPYERGYYEQYF
V: TRBV5-4; size: -; J: TRBJ1-2; D: -; DNA: TGTGCCAGCAGCTTGGCTCAGGGGTCGAATGGCTACACCTTC; CDR3: CASSLAQGSNGYTF
V: TRBV5-4; size: few; J: TRBJ1-1; D: -; DNA: TGTGCCAGCAGCTCCCAACGAGGGGTTAGCGCTGAAGCTTTCTTT; CDR3: CASSSQRGVSAEAFF
V: TRBV29-1; size: -; J: TRBJ1-1; D: -; DNA: TGCAGCGTTGTACAGGGAAAGGACACTGAAGCTTTCTTT; CDR3: CSVVQGKDTEAFF
V: TRBV28; size: -; J: TRBJ1-1; D: -; DNA: TGTGCCAGCAGTTTTCTGATCAAGGACACTGAAGCTTTCTTT; CDR3: CASSFLIKDTEAFF
V: TRBV19; size: -; J: TRBJ1-2; D: TRBD1; DNA: TGTGCCAGTAGTCAAGGACAGGGCGGCGGCTACACCTTC; CDR3: CASSQGQGGGYTF
V: TRBV30; size: -; J: TRBJ1-5; D: -; DNA: TGTGCCTGGAGCCCCCTGGCGGGATTTAGCAATCAGCCCCAGCATTTT; CDR3: CAWSPLAGFSNQPQHF
V: TRBV5-8; size: few; J: TRBJ1-6; D: TRBD1; DNA: TGTGCCAGCAGCTTGGGGAACCACAGGGGGCTCCTACGCCTTTCACCCCTCCACTTT; CDR3: CASSLGNHRGLLRLSPLHF
V: TRBV27; size: -; J: TRBJ2-2; D: TRBD1; DNA: TGTGCCAGCAGTTTCGGCGGGACAGGGGGCACCGGGGAGCTGTTTTTT; CDR3: CASSFGGTGGTGELFF
V: TRBV11-2; size: -; J: TRBJ2-1; D: -; DNA: TGTGCCAGCAGCTTAAGTTCGCGTGCCGGGGAGCAGTTCTTC; CDR3: CASSLSSRAGEQFF
V: TRBV7-9; size: -; J: TRBJ1-5; D: -; DNA: TGTGCCAGTTCGAACAGTAATCAGCCCCAGCATTTT; CDR3: CASSNSNQPQHF
V: TRBV19; size: -; J: TRBJ2-4; D: TRBD2; DNA: TGTGCCAGTAGTATAGGGACTAGCGGGAGTTGGATTCAGTACTTC; CDR3: CASSIGTSGSWIQYF
V: TRBV9; size: -; J: TRBJ2-1; D: TRBD2; DNA: TGTGCCAGCAGCGTAAATAGCGGGAGTGTTGATGAGCAGTTCTTC; CDR3: CASSVNSGSVDEQFF
V: TRBV23-1; size: -; J: TRBJ1-2; D: TRBD1; DNA: TGCGCCAGCAGTCAAGGGTCCCCCCTACCGGCAGGGGGAATCTATGGCTACACCTTC; CDR3: CASSQGSPLPAGGIYGYTF
V: TRBV30; size: -; J: TRBJ2-7; D: -; DNA: TGTGCCTGGAGTCGAGGCTCCTACGAGCAGTACTTC; CDR3: CAWSRGSYEQYF
V: TRBV7-2; size: -; J: TRBJ2-3; D: TRBD2; DNA: TGTGCCAGCAGCTCCGGGACTAGCGGGGGAGGTACGCAGTATTTT; CDR3: CASSSGTSGGGTQYF
V: TRBV28; size: -; J: TRBJ1-6; D: -; DNA: TGTGCCAGCAGTTCTGCCACGACGGTGTCACCCCTCCACTTT; CDR3: CASSSATTVSPLHF
V: TRBV2; size: -; J: TRBJ1-5; D: -; DNA: TGTGCCAGCAGTGTCTCAGGACAGCTAAATCAGCCCCAGCATTTT; CDR3: CASSVSGQLNQPQHF
V: TRBV18; size: few; J: TRBJ1-1; D: -; DNA: TGTGCCAGCTCGGACCGAGGGGAAGCCACTGAAGCTTTCTTT; CDR3: CASSDRGEATEAFF
V: TRBV23-1; size: -; J: TRBJ1-6; D: -; DNA: TGCGCCAGCAGTCAGGGGCAGGGAGGCAATTCACCCCTCCACTTT; CDR3: CASSQGQGGNSPLHF
V: TRBV6-6; size: -; J: TRBJ1-2; D: TRBD1; DNA: TGTGCCAGCACCGCTGACAGGGGATTGCGTGGCTACACCTTC; CDR3: CASTADRGLRGYTF
V: TRBV7-9; size: -; J: TRBJ2-7; D: -; DNA: TGTGCCAGCAGCTTAGCCCCCGGACCACCCTACGAGCAGTACTTC; CDR3: CASSLAPGPPYEQYF
V: TRBV5-1; size: -; J: TRBJ2-3; D: -; DNA: TGCGCCAGCAGCTTGTCGGGAGCATTCACAGATACGCAGTATTTT; CDR3: CASSLSGAFTDTQYF
V: TRBV21-1; size: -; J: TRBJ2-1; D: -; DNA: TGTGCCAGCAGCAAAGGGGCAACTATTTACAATGAGCAGTTCTTC; CDR3: CASSKGATIYNEQFF
V: TRBV6-6; size: -; J: TRBJ1-5; D: -; DNA: TGTGCCAGCAGTTACTCGATGGGTTTCAATCAGCCCCAGCATTTT; CDR3: CASSYSMGFNQPQHF
V: TRBV19; size: few; J: TRBJ1-5; D: -; DNA: TGTGCCAGTAGTATTGGGGATCAGCCCCAGCATTTT; CDR3: CASSIGDQPQHF
V: TRBV14; size: -; J: TRBJ2-7; D: -; DNA: TGTGCCAGCAGCCCGGCCAGAAGTTTCCCAGCCTACGAGCAGTACTTC; CDR3: CASSPARSFPAYEQYF
V: TRBV27; size: once; J: TRBJ2-6; D: TRBD1; DNA: TGTGCCAGCAGACGACAGGGAGCAGGGGCCAACGTCCTGACTTTC; CDR3: CASRRQGAGANVLTF
V: TRBV6-5; size: -; J: TRBJ2-5; D: TRBD2; DNA: TGTGCCAGCAGTCAGGGACTAGCGGGGCAAGAGACCCAGTACTTC; CDR3: CASSQGLAGQETQYF
V: TRBV3-1/TRBV3-2; size: -; J: TRBJ2-7; D: -; DNA: TGTGCCAGCCGGGGCCCGGGACTCCGCTCCTACGAGCAGTACTTC; CDR3: CASRGPGLRSYEQYF
V: TRBV12-3/TRBV12-4; size: once; J: TRBJ1-6; D: -; DNA: TGTGCCAGCAGTTTAGCGTTAGGATCACCCCTCCACTTT; CDR3: CASSLALGSPLHF
V: TRBV12-3/TRBV12-4; size: -; J: TRBJ2-6; D: -; DNA: TGTGCCGCCGGGGGCACTGGGGCCAACGTCCTGACTTTC; CDR3: CAAGGTGANVLTF